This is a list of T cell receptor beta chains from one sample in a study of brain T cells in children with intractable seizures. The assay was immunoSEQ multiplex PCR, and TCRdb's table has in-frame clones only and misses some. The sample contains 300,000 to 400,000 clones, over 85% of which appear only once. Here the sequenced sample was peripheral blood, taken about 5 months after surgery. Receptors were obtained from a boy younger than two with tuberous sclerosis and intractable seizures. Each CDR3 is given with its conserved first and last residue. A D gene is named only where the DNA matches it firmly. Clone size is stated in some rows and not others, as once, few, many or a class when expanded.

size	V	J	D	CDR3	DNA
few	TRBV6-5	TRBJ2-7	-	CASRGSDSYEQYF	TGTGCCAGCAGGGGGAGTGACTCCTACGAGCAGTACTTC
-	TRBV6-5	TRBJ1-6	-	CASSRLSSYNSPLHF	TGTGCCAGCAGTCGACTAAGCTCCTATAATTCACCCCTCCACTTT
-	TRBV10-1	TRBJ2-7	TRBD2	CASSKSGSFSYEQYF	TGCGCCAGCAGTAAGAGCGGGAGTTTTTCCTACGAGCAGTACTTC
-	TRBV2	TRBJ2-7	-	CASSGGETYEQYF	TGTGCCAGCAGTGGCGGGGAGACCTACGAGCAGTACTTC
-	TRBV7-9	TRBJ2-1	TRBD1	CASSLVGTGGEQFF	TGTGCCAGCAGCTTGGTTGGGACAGGGGGTGAGCAGTTCTTC
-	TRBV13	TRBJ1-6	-	CASSLPDSPLHF	TGTGCCAGCAGCTTACCCGATTCACCCCTCCACTTT
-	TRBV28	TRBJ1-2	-	CASSFLNPDTIYGYTF	TGTGCCAGCAGTTTTCTCAACCCGGACACTATATATGGCTACACCTTC
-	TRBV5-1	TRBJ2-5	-	CASTPWGTQETQYF	TGCGCCAGCACCCCTTGGGGGACCCAAGAGACCCAGTACTTC
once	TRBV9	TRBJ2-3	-	CASSVGQGVDTQYF	TGTGCCAGCAGCGTAGGCCAGGGCGTGGATACGCAGTATTTT
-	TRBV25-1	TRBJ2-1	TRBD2	CASSETGTSGFHEQFF	TGTGCCAGCAGTGAAACCGGGACTAGCGGTTTTCATGAGCAGTTCTTC
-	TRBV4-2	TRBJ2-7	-	CASSQQFGPAGIHEQYF	TGTGCCAGCAGCCAACAATTTGGGCCCGCCGGAATCCACGAGCAGTACTTC
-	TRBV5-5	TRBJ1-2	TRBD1	CASSSIQGNYGYTF	TGTGCCAGCAGCTCGATACAGGGGAACTATGGCTACACCTTC
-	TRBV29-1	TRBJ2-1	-	CSVEGRDNEQFF	TGCAGCGTTGAAGGACGAGACAATGAGCAGTTCTTC
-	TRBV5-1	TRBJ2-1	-	CASKPTGTLSNEQFF	TGCGCCAGTAAGCCTACCGGGACTCTTAGCAATGAGCAGTTCTTC
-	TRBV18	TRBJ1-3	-	CASSPAGSSGNTIYF	TGTGCCAGCTCACCAGCAGGGTCCTCTGGAAACACCATATATTTT
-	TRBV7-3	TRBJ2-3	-	CASSPKVSGPPTTQYF	TGTGCCAGCAGCCCTAAGGTCTCAGGACCCCCGACTACGCAGTATTTT
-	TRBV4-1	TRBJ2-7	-	CASSQVLREPYEQYF	TGCGCCAGCAGCCAGGTGCTCCGGGAGCCCTACGAGCAGTACTTC
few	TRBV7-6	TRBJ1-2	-	CASSSGGRSGGYTF	TGTGCCAGCAGCTCCGGCGGGAGGTCGGGTGGCTACACCTTC
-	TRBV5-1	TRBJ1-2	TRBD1	CASSPGEDRTYGYTF	TGCGCCAGCAGTCCCGGGGAGGACAGGACGTATGGCTACACCTTC
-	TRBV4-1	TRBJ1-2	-	CASSPMALGGYGYTF	TGCGCCAGCAGCCCCATGGCTCTTGGGGGTTATGGCTACACCTTC
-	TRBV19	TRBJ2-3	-	CASSTGGADTQYF	TGTGCCAGTAGTACGGGCGGGGCAGATACGCAGTATTTT
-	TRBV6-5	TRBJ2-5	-	CASSYRGLTETQYF	TGTGCCAGCAGTTACCGGGGCCTCACCGAGACCCAGTACTTC
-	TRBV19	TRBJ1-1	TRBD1	CASSGGDREAFF	TGTGCCAGTAGTGGAGGGGACAGGGAAGCTTTCTTT
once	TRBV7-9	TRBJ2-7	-	CASRFNRDNEQYF	TGTGCCAGCAGATTCAACAGGGACAACGAGCAGTACTTC
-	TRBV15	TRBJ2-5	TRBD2	CATSRDSGGLVTLKTQYF	TGTGCCACCAGCAGAGACTCGGGGGGACTAGTTACCTTAAAGACCCAGTACTTC
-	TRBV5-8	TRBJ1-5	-	CASSFGNPQPQHF	TGTGCCAGCAGCTTCGGAAATCCTCAGCCCCAGCATTTT
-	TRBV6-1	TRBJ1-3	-	CASSEVVQVIYF	TGTGCCAGCAGTGAAGTGGTTCAGGTGATATATTTT
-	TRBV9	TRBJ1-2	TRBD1	CASSADRDLSNYGYTF	TGTGCCAGCAGCGCCGACAGGGACCTATCTAACTATGGCTACACCTTC
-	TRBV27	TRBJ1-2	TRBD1	CASGERGHYGYTF	TGTGCCAGCGGGGAGAGGGGGCACTATGGCTACACCTTC
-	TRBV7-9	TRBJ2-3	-	CASSNEWSGSTDTQYF	TGTGCCAGCAGCAACGAGTGGTCTGGTAGCACAGATACGCAGTATTTT
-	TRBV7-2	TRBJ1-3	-	CASSLGPTGNTIYF	TGTGCCAGCAGCTTGGGACCCACTGGAAACACCATATATTTT
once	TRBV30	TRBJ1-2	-	CAWSVRRGDGYTF	TGTGCCTGGAGTGTACGCAGGGGCGATGGCTACACCTTC
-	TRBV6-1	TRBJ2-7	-	CASSESGGRTYEQYF	TGTGCCAGCAGTGAATCGGGCGGGCGCACCTACGAGCAGTACTTC
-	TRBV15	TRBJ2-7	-	CATGDGLDYEQYF	TGTGCCACGGGAGACGGTTTGGATTACGAGCAGTACTTC
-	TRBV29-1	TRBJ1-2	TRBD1	CSVRDRENYGYTF	TGCAGCGTTCGGGACAGGGAAAACTATGGCTACACCTTC
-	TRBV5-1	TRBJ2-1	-	CASSADPRYNEQFF	TGCGCCAGCAGCGCGGACCCGAGGTACAATGAGCAGTTCTTC
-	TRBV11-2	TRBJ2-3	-	CASSSEGVSTDTQYF	TGTGCCAGCAGCTCCGAGGGGGTCAGCACAGATACGCAGTATTTT